This passage covers 21 T cell receptor beta chains from one sample sequenced in a study of blood T cell repertoires in COVID-19. Data came from immunoSEQ multiplex PCR; TCRdb stores just in-frame clones and leaves some out. Of around 260,000 clones in the sample, around 90% were seen once. The sample consisted of peripheral blood. These receptors all stem from an older woman with COVID-19, enrolled during active disease.

The chain links TRBV7-8 to TRBJ1-1, with 10 bases fitting TRBD1. CDR3 length equals 15 residues. In germline, CDR1 is SGHVS, CDR2 FQNEAQ. V shed 4 bases and J 4 bases; nucleotides not matched to a gene: 6. The CDR3, as DNA: TGTGCCAGCAGCTCCGGACAGGGGGTTATCACTGAAGCTTTCTTT. Its protein product is CASSSGQGVITEAFF.

J is TRBJ1-5 and V is TRBV30; a weak D match, TRBD1 (6 bases). The CDR3 is 13 amino acids. V was pared by 2 bases and J by 4 bases, with 9 bases between. The germline V gene has CDR1 GTSNPN and CDR2 SVGIG (reference sequence). The DNA for the CDR3 is TGTGCCTGGAGTAAGGACAGTAATCAGCCCCAGCATTTT. This sequence encodes CAWSKDSNQPQHF.

The genes are TRBV28 and TRBJ2-2, with D possibly matching TRBD1 (6 bases). Trimming shortened V by 7 bases and J by 6 bases, and 15 bases separated the two germline ends. The germline V gene encodes CDR1 MDHEN and CDR2 SYDVKM. The CDR3 extends over 14 amino acids. The CDR3 nucleotides read TGTGCCAGCATTGAAGGGGGAGTGCCCGGGGAGCTGTTTTTT. Translated, it gives CASIEGGVPGELFF. Together with reference TRBV28 and TRBJ2-2, the CDR3 gives the full variable domain: DVKVTQSSRYLVKRTGEKVFLECVQDMDHENMFWYRQDPGLGLRLIYFSYDVKMKEKGDIPEGYSVSREKKERFSLILESASTNQTSMYLCASIEGGVPGELFFGEGSRLTVL.

The chain has TRBV5-1 and TRBJ2-2, with 9 bases matching TRBD2. The ends lost 4 bases at V and 9 bases at J; junction bases unmatched: 10. The CDR3 is made up of 15 amino acids. Looked up from germline, CDR1 is SGHRS and CDR2 is YFSETQ. The CDR3 sequence is CASSQTSGGPRELFF. The CDR3 coding sequence is TGCGCCAGCAGCCAGACTAGCGGAGGTCCCCGGGAGCTGTTTTTT.

J is TRBJ2-7 and V is TRBV27, with a possible D match to TRBD2 (6 bases). The germline V gene has CDR1 MNHEY and CDR2 SMNVEV (reference sequence). The CDR3 is 13 residues long. The V end lost 5 bases, the J end lost 2 bases, and 10 bases lay between the germline ends. The CDR3 DNA sequence: TGTGCCAGCAGTCCCTGGGGGGCCTACGAGCAGTACTTC. Its protein product is CASSPWGAYEQYF.

V is TRBV28 and J is TRBJ1-1; the D gene is possibly TRBD1 (6 bases). Looked up from germline, CDR1 is MDHEN and CDR2 is SYDVKM. The CDR3 covers 14 residues. Trimming took 4 bases from V and 3 from J, leaving 12 bases between them. The CDR3 spells CASSSSGGHTEAFF. In DNA form, the CDR3 reads TGTGCCAGCAGTTCCTCCGGGGGGCACACTGAAGCTTTCTTT. The full variable domain, in which reference TRBV28 and TRBJ1-1 provide the parts outside the CDR3, is DVKVTQSSRYLVKRTGEKVFLECVQDMDHENMFWYRQDPGLGLRLIYFSYDVKMKEKGDIPEGYSVSREKKERFSLILESASTNQTSMYLCASSSSGGHTEAFFGQGTRLTVV.

This clone showed up just once. The V and J genes are TRBV29-1 and TRBJ1-2; D possibly corresponds to TRBD1 (6 bases). The germline gives CDR1 SQVTM, CDR2 ANQGSEA. The CDR3 runs 10 residues. V lost 4 bases and J lost 8, with 8 bases in between. CDR3 coding DNA: TGCAGCGTTGGACAGGACGGCTACACCTTC. This codes for CSVGQDGYTF. The full variable domain, rest sourced from reference TRBV29-1 and TRBJ1-2, is SAVISQKPSRDICQRGTSLTIQCQVDSQVTMMFWYRQQPGQSLTLIATANQGSEATYESGFVIDKFPISRPNLTFSTLTVSNMSPEDSSIYLCSVGQDGYTFGSGTRLTVV.

This sequence joins TRBV5-1 and TRBJ2-7; 8 positions agree with TRBD1. Trimming took 0 bases from V and 7 from J; bases not matched to a gene: 9. The CDR3 runs 15 residues. Germline lookup yields CDR1 SGHRS and CDR2 YFSETQ. The CDR3 coding sequence is TGCGCCAGCAGCTTGGACACAGGGGGGTCGGGAGAGCAGTACTTC. It encodes CASSLDTGGSGEQYF.

The chain recombines TRBV6-1 with TRBJ1-6; 8 bases are shared with TRBD1. The V gene's germline CDR1 is MNHNS and CDR2 SASEGT. V lost 2 bases and J lost 7; bases outside the gene matches: 13. The CDR3 covers 18 residues. CDR3 region: CASSEPGGRGARNSPLHF. CDR3 in DNA: TGTGCCAGCAGTGAACCAGGGGGCAGGGGGGCGAGGAATTCACCCCTCCACTTT.

This clone appeared once. V is TRBV27 and J is TRBJ1-2; TRBD1 is a possible D gene (6 bases). Germline CDR1 and CDR2: MNHEY and SMNVEV (reference sequence). Trimming took 6 bases from V and 5 from J, leaving 16 bases between them. The CDR3 is 14 amino acids. The DNA of the CDR3 is TGTGCCAGCAGCCCTGCAGGGGCCATTTATGGCTACACCTTC. It yields the protein CASSPAGAIYGYTF.

The chain links TRBV28 to TRBJ2-5, with D possibly TRBD1 on 6 matching bases. V was shortened by 2 bases and J by 5 bases, with 12 bases between the two germline ends. Germline lookup yields CDR1 MDHEN and CDR2 SYDVKM. CDR3 size: 14 residues. This CDR3 reads CASSLRTVLETQYF. Written as DNA, the CDR3 is TGTGCCAGCAGTTTAAGGACAGTCCTGGAGACCCAGTACTTC.

The chain carries TRBV11-3 and TRBJ2-2; 9 nucleotides line up with TRBD2. The ends lost 2 bases at V and 1 base at J; junction bases unmatched: 2. CDR1 SGHNT and CDR2 YENEEA come from the germline V gene. The CDR3 has 16 residues. This CDR3 reads CASSLSTSGNTGELFF. The DNA for the CDR3 is TGTGCCAGCAGCTTATCGACTAGCGGGAACACCGGGGAGCTGTTTTTT. The full variable domain, in which reference TRBV11-3 and TRBJ2-2 provide the parts outside the CDR3, is EAGVVQSPRYKIIEKKQPVAFWCNPISGHNTLYWYLQNLGQGPELLIRYENEEAVDDSQLPKDRFSAERLKGVDSTLKIQPAELGDSAVYLCASSLSTSGNTGELFFGEGSRLTVL.

The chain is built from TRBV14 and TRBJ2-2, with D perhaps matching TRBD1 (6 bases). Germline values: CDR1 SGHDN, CDR2 FVKESK. Trimming removed 3 bases at V and 0 bases at J, with 8 bases between. CDR3 length: 15 amino acids. CDR3 sequence: CASSQDRTNTGELFF. DNA for the CDR3: TGTGCCAGCAGCCAGGACAGAACGAACACCGGGGAGCTGTTTTTT.

The CDR3 is CASSRFSGVEQYF. The DNA of the CDR3 is TGTGCCAGCAGCCGGTTTTCGGGGGTCGAGCAGTACTTC. The chain links TRBV3-1 (or the pseudogene TRBV3-2) to TRBJ2-7; maybe TRBD2 (6 bases). Between the trimmed V and J ends, which lost 4 bases and 6 bases, there was a span of 13 bases. The CDR3 loop spans 13 amino acids. Per the germline V gene, CDR1 is LGHDT and CDR2 is YNNKEL (reference sequence).

The genes are TRBV27 and TRBJ1-1, with D uncertain. Per germline, CDR1 MNHEY and CDR2 SMNVEV (reference sequence). V was pared by 4 bases and J by 7 bases, with 13 bases between. CDR3 size: 13 residues. In DNA, the CDR3 is TGTGCCAGCAGTTGGGCCCGGGATCTTGAAGCTTTCTTT. Its translation is CASSWARDLEAFF.

This chain uses TRBV28 with TRBJ1-2, with D maybe TRBD1 (5 bases). CDR3 length equals 16 residues. V was trimmed by 2 bases and J by 8 bases, leaving 21 bases between them. CDR1 is MDHEN, CDR2 SYDVKM, per germline. This chain's CDR3 is CASSLQRGQMGSGYTF. The CDR3 DNA is TGTGCCAGCAGTTTACAAAGGGGCCAGATGGGATCCGGCTACACCTTC.

The chain couples TRBV11-2 to TRBJ1-4; 7 nucleotides agree with TRBD1. The V gene end was trimmed by 5 bases and the J gene end by 0 bases; junction bases not matched to a gene: 3. This CDR3 contains 15 residues. CDR1 is SGHAT and CDR2 is FQNNGV in the germline V gene. Here the CDR3 DNA reads TGTGCCAGCAGCCTTGACAGGGCAACTAATGAAAAACTGTTTTTT. Amino acid sequence: CASSLDRATNEKLFF.

This chain links TRBV24-1 with TRBJ1-5; perhaps TRBD1 as D (6 bases). The CDR3 loop spans 16 amino acids. The germline gives CDR1 KGHDR, CDR2 SFDVKD. V dropped 4 bases and J dropped 0 bases, with 12 bases sitting between them. The CDR3 loop is CATSDADRPSNQPQHF. The CDR3 nucleotides are TGTGCCACCAGTGACGCTGACAGGCCTAGCAATCAGCCCCAGCATTTT.

V and J are TRBV19 and TRBJ2-7, with D perhaps matching TRBD2 (6 bases). V was trimmed by 6 bases and J by 2 bases, leaving 14 bases between them. The germline gives CDR1 LNHDA, CDR2 SQIVND (reference sequence). The CDR3 is made up of 14 amino acids. The CDR3 region has the DNA TGTGCCAGTAGCACCGGGACTCAGGCCTACGAGCAGTACTTC. Its translation: CASSTGTQAYEQYF.

V and J are TRBV5-6 and TRBJ1-6; TRBD1 agrees at 10 bases. CDR1 and CDR2 (germline): SGHDT, YYEEEE. CDR3 length equals 15 residues. After removal of 4 bases from V and 7 bases from J, the junction contained 5 bases not matched to a gene. CDR3: CASSIDRGLNSPLHF. In DNA, the CDR3 is TGTGCCAGCAGCATCGACAGGGGGCTAAATTCACCCCTCCACTTT.

V usage is TRBV9 and J usage is TRBJ1-2, with 7 bases that match TRBD1. The length of the CDR3 is 13 residues. Germline V CDR1 and CDR2: SGDLS, YYNGEE. V gave up 4 bases and J gave up 4 bases; unmatched junction bases: 4. The CDR3: CASSLWTGYGYTF. The CDR3 nucleotides are TGTGCCAGCAGCTTATGGACAGGCTATGGCTACACCTTC. Filled out from reference TRBV9 and TRBJ1-2, the complete variable domain reads DSGVTQTPKHLITATGQRVTLRCSPRSGDLSVYWYQQSLDQGLQFLIQYYNGEERAKGNILERFSAQQFPDLHSELNLSSLELGDSALYFCASSLWTGYGYTFGSGTRLTVV.